The sequence of this TCR beta chain was determined in a study of regulatory T cells in long-lasting Graves disease. Study summary: Newly diagnosed Graves' patients had taken antithyroid drugs under 3 months. Study results and caveats: It was possible that the small sample size reduced accuracy.

This clonotype was observed a few times. Its antigen is currently unknown. V dropped 3 bases and J dropped 4 bases, with 13 bases sitting between them. The CDR3 consists of 14 residues. From germline, CDR1 is SGDLS and CDR2 YYNGEE. As to time point: newly diagnosed GD, antithyroid drugs for less than 3 months. Following extraction of RNA from PBMCs, that RNA was used to make the TCR library. Combining iRepertoire HTBI primers with Arm-PCR of CDR3 regions, the authors built TCR beta libraries. TCRdb recomputed calls from the multiplex PCR reads with MiXCR, one row per CDR3 protein. The sample has 360,000 or so distinct CDR3 sequences; 12% are singletons. In addition, the sample was reused for a study of T cells in Graves' hyperthyroidism and ophthalmopathy. That paper adds: Diagnosing involved the use of clinical symptoms, serum thyroxine and TRAb, thyroid ultrasound and orbital computed tomography. Most expanded thyroid clonotypes above 0.001 recurred in blood.

Sample: peripheral blood mononuclear cells (PBMCs), taken at new diagnosis, from a patient treated with antithyroid drugs. This TCR was recovered from a woman younger than 35 with Graves disease. This chain connects TRBV9 to TRBJ1-2; a weak D match, TRBD1 (5 bases). CDR3 in amino acids: CASSGGTGGYGYTF. DNA of the CDR3: TGTGCCAGCAGCGGGGGCACAGGCGGCTATGGCTACACCTTC.